Following are 15 T cell receptor beta chains from one sample sequenced in a study of T cell repertoires in cytomegalovirus infection (dated by TCRdb to between 2019 and 2020). Sequencing was carried out with an Illumina HiSeq 1500. TCRdb's own reprocessing of the public reads used fastp at Q25 and MiXCR and kept productive beta chains. A single entry per CDR3 protein holds the most common genes and DNA from its merged rows. This sample comprises a few hundred thousand distinct CDR3 sequences, under 45% of them detected only once. Over 45% of the sample rests with the top ten. For these receptors, no antigen is known. The sample's treatment or condition label is to be understood as: in vitro stimulation with specific CMV peptide epitopes to enrich CMV-specific T cells. The specimen comprised cultured PBMCs, sampled from culture after CMV antigen stimulation. Receptor source: a human donor in good health (CMV status not recorded). Some clones in this sample may be carry-over from other donors' samples.

This clonotype has a handful of counts. The rearrangement joins TRBV20-1 to TRBJ1-6, with D tentatively TRBD1 (6 bases). The length of the CDR3 is 17 residues. From germline, CDR1 is DFQATT and CDR2 SNEGSKA (reference sequence). V was trimmed by 0 bases and J by 4 bases, leaving 16 bases between them. This CDR3 reads CSARDYLRTVYNSPLHF. The DNA for the CDR3 is TGCAGTGCTAGAGACTACCTACGGACAGTATATAATTCACCCCTCCACTTT.

In its sample, this clonotype was seen a few times. The rearrangement uses TRBV5-1 and TRBJ1-2; no clear D gene. This CDR3 comprises 15 residues. Germline assignment: CDR1 SGHRS and CDR2 YFSETQ. Trimming cost V 7 bases and J 7 bases, with 23 bases left between them. The CDR3 loop is CASGVGTLLVSGYTF. CDR3 DNA sequence: TGCGCCAGCGGGGTCGGTACTCTACTCGTAAGTGGCTACACCTTC.

CDR3 amino acids: CASSIHRTSGRGQFF. As DNA, the CDR3 is TGTGCCAGTAGTATCCACCGGACTAGCGGGAGGGGGCAGTTCTTC. The chain is built from TRBV19 and TRBJ2-1; 15 nucleotides agree with TRBD2. Germline V gene data show CDR1 as LNHDA and CDR2 as SQIVND (reference sequence). J gave up 12 bases and V 3 bases, and 6 bases lay outside the gene matches. The CDR3 has 15 residues.

The table lists this clonotype with a few counts. The chain uses TRBV20-1 and TRBJ1-2; tentatively, D is TRBD1 (6 bases). This CDR3 has 13 amino acids. Trimming removed 3 bases from V and 5 bases from J, with 13 bases in between. Germline loops: CDR1 DFQATT, CDR2 SNEGSKA (reference sequence). For the CDR3, the DNA is TGCAGTGCTAGTTCTCCAGGGGCATATGGCTACACCTTC. Its protein product is CSASSPGAYGYTF.

The V gene is TRBV2, the J gene TRBJ1-6; 8 nucleotides agree with TRBD1. This CDR3 has 15 amino acids. Germline V gives CDR1 SNHLY, CDR2 FYNNEI. V dropped 6 bases and J dropped 8; count of bases not matched to a gene: 9. The CDR3 DNA reads as TGTGCCAGCAGCGGCCAGGGGGCTGGGGATTCACCCCTCCACTTT. Residues: CASSGQGAGDSPLHF. The variable domain in full, completed from reference TRBV2 and TRBJ1-6, reads EPEVTQTPSHQVTQMGQEVILRCVPISNHLYFYWYRQILGQKVEFLVSFYNNEISEKSEIFDDQFSVERPDGSNFTLKIRSTKLEDSAMYFCASSGQGAGDSPLHFGNGTRLTVT.

The V gene is TRBV7-9, the J gene TRBJ2-5, with TRBD2 as a possible D gene (5 bases). Germline values: CDR1 SEHNR, CDR2 FQNEAQ (reference sequence). V lost 2 bases and J 5 bases, leaving 18 bases between the germline ends. The CDR3 has 16 amino acids. The CDR3 DNA follows: TGTGCCAGCAGCTTACGTGGGGAGCGGCCGGGTGAGACCCAGTACTTC. Its translation is CASSLRGERPGETQYF. Using reference TRBV7-9 and TRBJ2-5 for the parts outside the CDR3, the full variable domain is DTGVSQNPRHKITKRGQNVTFRCDPISEHNRLYWYRQTLGQGPEFLTYFQNEAQLEKSRLLSDRFSAERPKGSFSTLEIQRTEQGDSAMYLCASSLRGERPGETQYFGPGTRLLVL.

The chain combines TRBV20-1 with TRBJ1-6; no definite D call. Germline V gives CDR1 DFQATT, CDR2 SNEGSKA (reference sequence). The CDR3 covers 16 residues. Trimming shortened V by 3 bases and J by 0 bases, and 12 bases separated the two germline ends. CDR3 nucleotide sequence: TGCAGTGCTAGGCGAACTGGGAGCTCCTATAATTCACCCCTCCACTTT. This codes for CSARRTGSSYNSPLHF.

The V call is TRBV7-8, the J call TRBJ2-3; 9 bases match TRBD2. V lost 5 bases to trimming and J lost 5 bases; unmatched junction nucleotides: 8. Germline V CDR1 and CDR2: SGHVS, FQNEAQ. The CDR3 has 15 residues. In nucleotides, the CDR3 is TGTGCCAGCAGCCTCCGCGGGGGGGTGGTAGATACGCAGTATTTT. Amino acids: CASSLRGGVVDTQYF.

The genes are TRBV6-1 and TRBJ1-2, with 8 bases identical to TRBD1. The CDR3 has 15 residues. CDR1 and CDR2 from the germline V gene are MNHNS and SASEGT. V shed 2 bases, J shed 4 bases, and the junction held 6 bases outside the gene matches. As DNA, the CDR3 is TGTGCCAGCAGTGAAAACGGACAGGGAACCTATGGCTACACCTTC. It is translated as CASSENGQGTYGYTF.

The chain couples TRBV19 to TRBJ2-3, with 7 bases fitting TRBD1. The junction had 8 bases not matched to a gene; V was cut back by 9 bases and J by 2 bases. CDR3 length equals 14 residues. The germline V gene encodes CDR1 LNHDA and CDR2 SQIVND (reference sequence). The CDR3 region has the DNA TGTGCCAGCATTCCGGGACAGTTCACAGATACGCAGTATTTT. As protein: CASIPGQFTDTQYF.

This chain connects TRBV7-2 to TRBJ1-2; D gene uncertain. Trimming removed 3 bases from V and 4 bases from J, with 9 bases in between. The CDR3 sequence is 13 residues long. Germline CDR1 is SGHTA and CDR2 is FQGNSA. The CDR3 sequence is CASSFDGSYGYTF. The CDR3 nucleotides read TGTGCCAGCAGCTTTGACGGATCCTATGGCTACACCTTC. Supplemented by reference TRBV7-2 and TRBJ1-2, the full variable domain reads GAGVSQSPSNKVTEKGKDVELRCDPISGHTALYWYRQSLGQGLEFLIYFQGNSAPDKSGLPSDRFSAERTGGSVSTLTIQRTQQEDSAVYLCASSFDGSYGYTFGSGTRLTVV.

The chain links TRBV7-2 to TRBJ2-1; D perhaps matches TRBD2 (6 bases). This CDR3 has 13 amino acids. Trimming took 5 bases from V and 8 from J, leaving 13 bases between them. Per germline, CDR1 SGHTA and CDR2 FQGNSA. The CDR3 nucleotides are TGTGCCAGCAGCCTGACTAGTCCCTATGAGCAGTTCTTC. Protein: CASSLTSPYEQFF.

The J gene is TRBJ2-7, the V gene TRBV11-2; 12 nucleotides line up with TRBD2. Germline CDR1 SGHAT, CDR2 FQNNGV. This CDR3 contains 15 residues. J lost 4 bases, V lost 5 bases, and 6 bases had no gene match. CDR3 DNA sequence: TGTGCCAGCAGCGGGTGGACTAGCGGGGCATACGAGCAGTACTTC. This sequence encodes CASSGWTSGAYEQYF.

The genes are TRBV6-5 and TRBJ1-1, with TRBD1 as a possible D gene (5 bases). Germline assignment: CDR1 MNHEY and CDR2 SVGAGI. This CDR3 is built from 12 residues. Trimming removed 6 bases from V and 3 bases from J, with 8 bases in between. CDR3 DNA: TGTGCCAGCAGGCGGGGGGACACTGAAGCTTTCTTT. Its protein product is CASRRGDTEAFF.

This sequence joins TRBV4-3 and TRBJ2-5, with D unclear. Trimming removed 2 bases at V and 9 bases at J, with 10 bases between. CDR1 is LGHNA and CDR2 is YSLEER in the germline V gene. The CDR3 covers 12 residues. The CDR3 reads CASSQILGPQYF. CDR3 DNA sequence: TGCGCCAGCAGCCAAATATTAGGGCCCCAGTACTTC.